This T cell receptor (beta chain) is drawn from a study of identical twins. The sample holds many counts of this clonotype. Germline is not matched at one junction end, which may reflect a read error. In germline, CDR1 is SGHVS, CDR2 FQNEAQ. The CDR3 extends over 16 amino acids. TCRdb re-called the 5' RACE reads through MiXCR, storing one row per CDR3 protein. The data hold around 510,000 distinct CDR3 sequences, with roughly 13% observed a single time. The sample also formed part of further work on yellow fever vaccine responses in identical twins.

The receptor was derived from a woman aged 18-29 years in good health. The chain employs TRBV7-8 and TRBJ2-5; 12 bases are a match to TRBD2. The specimen sequenced was CD4+ T cells sorted from blood. CDR3 sequence (DNA): TGCGCCAGCAGCCCAGGACTAGCGGGACTACAAGAGACCCAGTACTTC. Its protein product is CASSPGLAGLQETQYF.